This TCR beta chain was recorded in a study of blood T cells in healthy people across ages. The study, taken as a whole, reports: It was held that the diversity estimates obtained from one million T cells were underestimates. Age advanced and TCR beta diversity per million T cells fell, roughly linearly.

As concerns this clonotype: Its cognate antigen is unknown.

Using a J-beta primer mix together with a sample-barcoded 5' primer, a second PCR was run for about 6 to 11 cycles. Every cDNA molecule bore a tag from a template-switch adaptor containing 12 random nucleotides. Every sample produced at least 2.5 million CDR3-containing paired-end reads. TCRdb re-derived calls from the 5' RACE reads in MiXCR, one entry per CDR3 protein. The data contain 1.5 million to 2 million distinct CDR3 sequences, roughly 28% of them seen just once; the ten biggest clones take up approximately 7.7%. Germline values: CDR1 SQVTM, CDR2 ANQGSEA. Trimming removed 3 bases at V and 7 bases at J, with 9 bases between. CDR3 length: 12 residues.

The sequencing input was blood. The chain recombines TRBV29-1 with TRBJ2-2; a weak D match, TRBD1 (6 bases). The receptor's source is a woman aged 30 to 39 in good health. This CDR3 reads CSVDGGVGELFF. The CDR3 DNA is TGCAGCGTTGATGGGGGCGTCGGGGAGCTGTTTTTT.